The clone carrying this TCR beta chain was detected only a few times. The data originate from a study of blood T cells in healthy people across ages. The CDR3 is made up of 18 amino acids. V was pared by 5 bases and J by 4 bases, with 19 bases of the junction left unmatched. CDR1 is DFQATT, CDR2 SNEGSKA, per germline (reference sequence). The authors extracted at least 6 micrograms of total RNA per sample. Sample-barcoded 5' priming and a J-beta primer mix drove a second PCR of roughly 6 to 12 cycles. One entry per CDR3 protein results from TCRdb running MiXCR on the 5' RACE reads. This repertoire shows about 760,000 distinct CDR3 sequences, roughly 25% found once; its top ten account for just under 9.5%. This sample was shared with a second study, whose subject was T cells of mothers and their children. That paper states: Healthy Caucasian mothers, three in number, and their six children were the donors.

V is TRBV20-1 and J is TRBJ2-1, with 8 bases aligning to TRBD2. Sequencing was done on a sample of blood. This sequence was found in a boy aged 5-17 years in good health. The CDR3 bases are TGCAGTGCTGGAACCGACGGGGGGGGAGACTTAGATTACAATGAGCAGTTCTTC. Translation gives CSAGTDGGGDLDYNEQFF.